A selection of T cell receptor beta chains follows, all from one sample in a study of blood T cell repertoires in COVID-19. Method: immunoSEQ multiplex PCR; TCRdb's copy keeps in-frame clones and lacks some. Of 96,000 or so clones in the sample, 81% were seen once. Sequences were obtained from peripheral blood. The receptors shown here come from a man aged 80 or over with COVID-19, enrolled during active disease. Both conserved end residues are part of each CDR3. The D gene is left open where the match is weak. Expanded clones are given a class, and other clones once, few, many or no size at all.

CDR3: CASSAGLALGQYF; DNA: TGTGCCAGCAGCGCGGGACTAGCCCTCGGCCAGTACTTC; size: NA; D: TRBD2; V: TRBV5-6; J: TRBJ2-5; length: 13
CDR3: CASSVGAGVSNQPQHF; DNA: TGTGCCAGCAGCGTAGGCGCAGGGGTTAGCAATCAGCCCCAGCATTTT; size: NA; D: NA; V: TRBV9; J: TRBJ1-5; length: 16
CDR3: CASSISSAGVSSPLHF; DNA: TGTGCCAGTAGTATTTCATCGGCAGGGGTTAGTTCACCCCTCCACTTT; size: NA; D: NA; V: TRBV19; J: TRBJ1-6; length: 16
CDR3: CASSQDLGIEGGELFF; DNA: TGCGCCAGCAGCCAAGATCTAGGGATCGAGGGCGGGGAGCTGTTTTTT; size: NA; D: NA; V: TRBV4-3; J: TRBJ2-2; length: 16
CDR3: CASSTTSRLAGVRETQYF; DNA: TGTGCCAGCAGCACAACATCAAGACTAGCGGGAGTCCGGGAGACCCAGTACTTC; size: NA; D: TRBD2; V: TRBV6-2/TRBV6-3; J: TRBJ2-5; length: 18
CDR3: CASRTPYEQYF; DNA: TGTGCCAGCAGGACACCCTACGAGCAGTACTTC; size: NA; D: NA; V: TRBV6-5; J: TRBJ2-7; length: 11
CDR3: CASTTGVTSPLHF; DNA: TGTGCCTCCACGACAGGGGTTACTTCACCCCTCCACTTT; size: NA; D: TRBD1; V: TRBV30; J: TRBJ1-6; length: 13
CDR3: CASSLGRGVADTQYF; DNA: TGCGCCAGCAGCTTGGGTCGCGGGGTTGCAGATACGCAGTATTTT; size: NA; D: NA; V: TRBV5-1; J: TRBJ2-3; length: 15
CDR3: CASSLRLAAYEQYF; DNA: TGTGCCAGTAGCCTGAGACTAGCGGCCTACGAGCAGTACTTC; size: once; D: TRBD2; V: TRBV19; J: TRBJ2-7; length: 14
CDR3: CASIVGRSSYNSPLHF; DNA: TGTGCCAGCATAGTGGGCCGAAGCTCCTATAATTCACCCCTCCACTTT; size: NA; D: NA; V: TRBV11-2; J: TRBJ1-6; length: 16
CDR3: CASSVGNSPYGYTF; DNA: TGTGCCAGCAGCGTAGGTAACAGCCCCTATGGCTACACCTTC; size: NA; D: NA; V: TRBV9; J: TRBJ1-2; length: 14
CDR3: CASSADRATGYGYTF; DNA: TGTGCCAGCAGCGCCGACAGGGCCACGGGCTATGGCTACACCTTC; size: once; D: TRBD1; V: TRBV2; J: TRBJ1-2; length: 15
CDR3: CASSAVSTTGELFF; DNA: TGTGCCAGCAGTGCGGTTTCCACCACCGGGGAGCTGTTTTTT; size: NA; D: NA; V: TRBV2; J: TRBJ2-2; length: 14
CDR3: CASSLYNEQFF; DNA: TGCGCCAGCAGCCTCTACAATGAGCAGTTCTTC; size: NA; D: NA; V: TRBV5-1; J: TRBJ2-1; length: 11
CDR3: CASSYPPGHQLTDTQYF; DNA: TGTGCCAGCAGCTACCCACCGGGACACCAACTGACCGATACGCAGTATTTT; size: NA; D: NA; V: TRBV5-6; J: TRBJ2-3; length: 17
CDR3: CASRGLTVLNTEAFF; DNA: TGTGCCAGCAGGGGACTGACAGTTTTGAACACTGAAGCTTTCTTT; size: NA; D: NA; V: TRBV6-5; J: TRBJ1-1; length: 15
CDR3: CAISEYSPTGVDTEAFF; DNA: TGTGCCATCAGTGAGTATTCCCCGACGGGAGTTGACACTGAAGCTTTCTTT; size: NA; D: NA; V: TRBV10-3; J: TRBJ1-1; length: 17
CDR3: CSVERTANTEAFF; DNA: TGCAGCGTTGAACGGACAGCTAACACTGAAGCTTTCTTT; size: NA; D: NA; V: TRBV29-1; J: TRBJ1-1; length: 13